This is a list of T cell receptor beta chains from one sample in a study of T-cell reconstitution after alpha-beta-depleted transplantation in children. TCRdb independently ran MiXCR on the PCR reads; one entry per CDR3 protein. The sample has about 240,000 distinct CDR3 sequences, about 12% seen once; the top ten hold roughly 2.6%. The sequenced sample was PBMCs from the stem cell graft donor, obtained from the stem cell graft. The receptors originated from a human donor who donated a stem cell graft to a child with acute lymphoblastic leukemia. CDR3s include the opening cysteine and the closing phenylalanine or tryptophan. D genes are given only for firm matches. Some rows mark clone size as missing; the rest say once, few, many or name a class of expanded clone.

size	V	D	J	DNA	CDR3
many	TRBV10-3	-	TRBJ2-7	TGTGCCATCAGTGAAGAGACTCGCTCAGAGCAGTACTTC	CAISEETRSEQYF
many	TRBV7-9	TRBD2	TRBJ2-4	TGTGCCAGCAGCCCCCCCCTAGCGGGAGAAGCCAAAAACATTCAGTACTTC	CASSPPLAGEAKNIQYF
-	TRBV6-5	-	TRBJ2-7	TGTGCCAGCAGTTACCGCCAACTAGAACCCCAGGGCGCCTACGAGCAGTACTTC	CASSYRQLEPQGAYEQYF
many	TRBV7-2	-	TRBJ2-4	TGTGCCAGCAGCCTTCAAGGGGATCGCATTCAGTACTTC	CASSLQGDRIQYF
many	TRBV12-3/TRBV12-4	-	TRBJ2-3	TGTGCCAGCAGTTCCTACAGGGATCCGCAGTATTTT	CASSSYRDPQYF
many	TRBV5-1	TRBD2	TRBJ2-2	TGCGCCAGCAGCACTAGCGGGAGTGCCGGGGAGCTGTTTTTT	CASSTSGSAGELFF
many	TRBV12-3/TRBV12-4	-	TRBJ1-1	TGTGCCAGCAGCTCCTTAACGAACACTGAAGCTTTCTTT	CASSSLTNTEAFF
-	TRBV7-9	-	TRBJ2-1	TGTGCCAGCAGCTTTTATCCGGGAGCAACCTACAATGAGCAGTTCTTC	CASSFYPGATYNEQFF
many	TRBV20-1	-	TRBJ2-5	TGCAGTGCTCTGGCGTGGGGCCCAGAAGAGACCCAGTACTTC	CSALAWGPEETQYF
-	TRBV7-8	-	TRBJ2-3	TGTGCCAGCAGCCCAGGGGGACTATACTTAGATACGCAGTATTTT	CASSPGGLYLDTQYF
-	TRBV19	-	TRBJ2-3	TGTGCCAGTAGTCCCTCCCCTCGGAGCACAGATACGCAGTATTTT	CASSPSPRSTDTQYF
many	TRBV7-8	-	TRBJ2-3	TGTGCCAGCAGCTTAGTCAGTTCGCGAACAACAGATACGCAGTATTTT	CASSLVSSRTTDTQYF
many	TRBV13	-	TRBJ2-2	TGTGCCAGCAGCGGGACAAACAGGGCGGAAGGAACCGGGGAGCTGTTTTTT	CASSGTNRAEGTGELFF
many	TRBV6-5	TRBD1	TRBJ2-6	TGTGCCAGCAGTTACGGGACAGGGGGCTCTGGGGCCAACGTCCTGACTTTC	CASSYGTGGSGANVLTF
many	TRBV5-1	-	TRBJ2-3	TGCGCCAGCAGCTTGGCCCAGCCAGATACGCAGTATTTT	CASSLAQPDTQYF
-	TRBV5-1	-	TRBJ1-1	TGCGCCAGCAGCAGAAAGGACACGAACACTGAAGCTTTCTTT	CASSRKDTNTEAFF
many	TRBV6-5	-	TRBJ1-5	TGTGCCAGCAGTTACGGCCCGCGGCAGCCCCAGCATTTT	CASSYGPRQPQHF
many	TRBV20-1	-	TRBJ2-1	TGCAGTGGACAGCGGCCTAGCTCCTACAATGAGCAGTTCTTC	CSGQRPSSYNEQFF
-	TRBV6-2/TRBV6-3	-	TRBJ1-1	TGTGCCAGCAGTTACTACGGGGGGAATGAAGCTTTCTTT	CASSYYGGNEAFF
many	TRBV3-1	TRBD1	TRBJ2-7	TGTGCCAGCAGCCAAGTTGGGACAGGGATCTACGAGCAGTACTTC	CASSQVGTGIYEQYF